The following is a T cell receptor beta chain sequence with its context. Its antigen is as yet unknown. CDR1 and CDR2 (germline): MNHEY, SMNVEV (reference sequence). The V and J ends lost 5 bases and 7 bases, in that order; junction bases with no gene match: 7. The CDR3 sequence is 13 residues long. This specimen belongs to a study of T cell responses to AZD1222 COVID-19 vaccine. Study-wide results and caveats: Clonal diversity was possibly underestimated, and white British individuals and females predominated among donors.

Measured with immunoSEQ multiplex PCR; TCRdb has only the in-frame clones, and not every one. The profile shows 69,000 or so clones, approximately 90% of them singletons. The chain combines TRBV27 with TRBJ1-2; 7 nucleotides match TRBD1. The receptor comes from an adult who received the AZD1222 COVID-19 vaccine. The sequencing used peripheral blood, collected 28 days after the second AZD1222 dose. DNA of the CDR3: TGTGCCAGCAGTACCTCAGGGGGGTTTGGCTACACCTTC. Its translation: CASSTSGGFGYTF.